These 7 T cell receptor beta chains came from one sample sequenced in a study of T cells in Graves' hyperthyroidism and ophthalmopathy (dated by TCRdb to the late 2010s). Library method: multiplex PCR. Sequencing instrument: Illumina HiSeq 2000. Amplification of TCR beta CDR3 regions was carried out from RNA transcripts. The first round of RT-PCR for the TCR CDR3 was performed with the HTBI primer set and the Qiagen OneStep RT-PCR kit. TCRdb reworked the public reads: Q25 trimming with fastp, MiXCR clone assembly, productive beta chains retained. Here each entry gathers all rows of one CDR3 protein and keeps the most common genes and DNA. A total of approximately 410,000 distinct CDR3 sequences appear in this sample, 14% to 15% of them only once. The top ten hold approximately 13% of the sample. The sequencing input was blood. Every receptor here comes from a young man with Graves' ophthalmopathy.

In this sample, this clonotype turned up many times. J is TRBJ2-2 and V is TRBV11-2; the match to TRBD2 covers 10 bases. The V gene end was trimmed by 1 base and the J gene end by 6 bases; junction bases not matched to a gene: 5. CDR1 is SGHAT and CDR2 is FQNNGV in the germline V gene. The CDR3 is 16 amino acids. The CDR3 spells CASSLGAGGLSGELFF. The CDR3 DNA reads TGTGCCAGCAGCTTAGGAGCGGGGGGGCTGTCCGGGGAGCTGTTTTTT.

Ten or more counts support this clonotype. The chain combines TRBV24-1 with TRBJ2-1, with D hard to call. The CDR3 is made up of 11 amino acids. The germline V and J ends were trimmed by 5 bases and 10 bases, with 8 bases remaining between them. CDR1 is KGHDR, CDR2 SFDVKD, per germline. In DNA form, the CDR3 reads TGTGCCACCAGTGTGGGATTCGAGCAGTTCTTC. Translation gives CATSVGFEQFF.

A note on this clonotype: A much larger clone sits a single nucleotide away, making a read error possible. The chain couples TRBV7-3 to TRBJ2-1; 13 nucleotides line up with TRBD2. Germline V gene lookup returns CDR1 SGHTA and CDR2 FQGTGA. This CDR3 region has 18 residues. J was trimmed by 8 bases and V by 4 bases; bases with no gene match: 14. CDR3 sequence reads: CASSYGLAGAPRYDEQFF. The CDR3 DNA reads TGTGCCAGCAGCTACGGACTAGCGGGAGCCCCGAGGTACGATGAGCAGTTCTTC. Full variable domain (outside the CDR3, taken from reference TRBV7-3 and TRBJ2-1): GAGVSQTPSNKVTEKGKYVELRCDPISGHTALYWYRQSLGQGPEFLIYFQGTGAADDSGLPNDRFFAVRPEGSVSTLKIQRTERGDSAVYLCASSYGLAGAPRYDEQFFGPGTRLTVL.

The sample holds many counts of this clonotype. The chain couples TRBV6-1 to TRBJ2-1; no definite D call. Germline assignment: CDR1 MNHNS and CDR2 SASEGT. This CDR3 has 15 residues. The V end lost 5 bases, the J end lost 3 bases, and 14 bases lay between the germline ends. DNA for the CDR3: TGTGCCAGCAGTATCCAGGCTTCCAACTACAATGAGCAGTTCTTC. This encodes CASSIQASNYNEQFF.

This clonotype was counted a few times. This chain joins TRBV3-1 and TRBJ2-1; D remains ambiguous. Germline V gene sequence: CDR1 LGHDT, CDR2 YNNKEL (reference sequence). The CDR3 is made up of 12 amino acids. Trimming took 4 bases from V and 9 from J, leaving 10 bases between them. This CDR3 reads CASSPPDGEQFF. In nucleotides, the CDR3 is TGTGCCAGCAGCCCCCCCGATGGTGAGCAGTTCTTC.

This clonotype has ten or more counts. The chain links TRBV6-1 to TRBJ2-1, with D possibly called TRBD1 or TRBD2 (5 bases each). This CDR3 contains 13 residues. Trimming removed 5 bases at V and 6 bases at J, with 11 bases between. The germline V gene has CDR1 MNHNS and CDR2 SASEGT. The CDR3 DNA reads TGTGCCAGCAGTTACAGAGGGACCAATGAGCAGTTCTTC. This sequence encodes CASSYRGTNEQFF.

This clonotype has a count of ten or more. The rearrangement joins TRBV11-2 to TRBJ2-7, with D uncertain. Germline loops: CDR1 SGHAT, CDR2 FQNNGV. The CDR3 has 13 residues. V dropped 0 bases and J dropped 3 bases, with 6 bases sitting between them. CDR3 sequence: CASSLDNRYEQYF. The CDR3 DNA sequence: TGTGCCAGCAGCTTAGATAACCGCTACGAGCAGTACTTC.